The T cell receptor (beta chain) described here comes from a study of blood T cell repertoires in COVID-19. CDR1 is LNHDA and CDR2 is SQIVND in the germline V gene (reference sequence). Trimming shortened V by 2 bases and J by 2 bases, and 11 bases separated the two germline ends. The CDR3 covers 15 residues. Here immunoSEQ multiplex PCR was the method, and the copy in TCRdb shows in-frame clones only, minus some. The sample holds about 110,000 clones; 85% to 90% are singletons and the top ten take about a third. Input material: peripheral blood. The chain carries TRBV19 and TRBJ2-3; weak D call: TRBD1 (6 bases). This sequence was found in a woman older than 75 with acute or convalescent COVID-19. The CDR3 sequence is CASSIQGTPTDTQYF. CDR3 nucleotides: TGTGCCAGTAGTATACAGGGGACGCCCACAGATACGCAGTATTTT.